What follows describes a single TCR beta chain. The target antigen is unknown. The source of the sample is a study of siplizumab effects on memory and regulatory T cells. Points from the study as a whole: Alloreactive sequences from unstimulated CD4+ memory cells fell significantly with siplizumab. Versus over 25% in controls, the mappable alloreactive CD4+ clones averaged about 74% Treg-derived with siplizumab. Unstimulated subsets accounted for the mapping of only a minor share of the clones that were alloreactive. Contribution to the alloresponse seemed major for naive T cells, which also seemed more diverse than memory cells.

The method was immunoSEQ multiplex PCR; TCRdb's version includes in-frame clones alone and lacks a portion of them. Seen here are just over 40,000 clones, roughly 90% observed once, and the top ten hold around 0.25%. This CDR3 is built from 17 residues. V dropped 2 bases and J dropped 0; count of bases not matched to a gene: 9. Germline lookup yields CDR1 SGHNT and CDR2 YENEEA. The chain uses TRBV11-3 and TRBJ2-5; 7 bases line up with TRBD1. This receptor was taken from a human donor in good health. Sequencing was carried out using naive CD4+ T cells sorted from blood. CDR3 sequence reads: CASSLPYTGTDQETQYF. CDR3 coding DNA: TGTGCCAGCAGCTTACCCTACACCGGGACAGACCAAGAGACCCAGTACTTC. Full variable domain (rest looked up from reference TRBV11-3 and TRBJ2-5): EAGVVQSPRYKIIEKKQPVAFWCNPISGHNTLYWYLQNLGQGPELLIRYENEEAVDDSQLPKDRFSAERLKGVDSTLKIQPAELGDSAVYLCASSLPYTGTDQETQYFGPGTRLLVL.